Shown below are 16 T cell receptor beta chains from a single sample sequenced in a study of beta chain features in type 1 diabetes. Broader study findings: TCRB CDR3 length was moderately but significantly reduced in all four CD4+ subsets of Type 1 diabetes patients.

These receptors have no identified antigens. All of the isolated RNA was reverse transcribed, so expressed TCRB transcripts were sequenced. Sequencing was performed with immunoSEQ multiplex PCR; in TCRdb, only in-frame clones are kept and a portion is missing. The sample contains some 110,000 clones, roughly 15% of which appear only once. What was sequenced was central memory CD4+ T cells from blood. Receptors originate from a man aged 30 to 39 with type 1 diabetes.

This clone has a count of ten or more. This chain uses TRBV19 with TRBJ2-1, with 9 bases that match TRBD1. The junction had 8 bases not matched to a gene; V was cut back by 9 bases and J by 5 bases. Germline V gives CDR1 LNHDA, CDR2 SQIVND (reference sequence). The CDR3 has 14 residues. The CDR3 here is CASTGTGYDNEQFF. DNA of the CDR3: TGTGCCAGCACCGGGACAGGGTACGACAATGAGCAGTTCTTC.

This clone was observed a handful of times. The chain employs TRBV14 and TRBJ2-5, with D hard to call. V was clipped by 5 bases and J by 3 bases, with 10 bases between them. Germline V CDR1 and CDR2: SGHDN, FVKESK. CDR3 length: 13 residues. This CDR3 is CASSGIGKETQYF. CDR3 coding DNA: TGTGCCAGCAGCGGGATAGGTAAAGAGACCCAGTACTTC.

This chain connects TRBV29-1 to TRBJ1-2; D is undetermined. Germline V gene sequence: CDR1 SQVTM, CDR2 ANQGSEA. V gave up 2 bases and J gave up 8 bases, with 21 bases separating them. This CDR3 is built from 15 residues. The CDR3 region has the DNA TGCAGCGTTGAAAGCGGAGCAGGTCTCCCGGAAGGCTACACCTTC. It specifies CSVESGAGLPEGYTF.

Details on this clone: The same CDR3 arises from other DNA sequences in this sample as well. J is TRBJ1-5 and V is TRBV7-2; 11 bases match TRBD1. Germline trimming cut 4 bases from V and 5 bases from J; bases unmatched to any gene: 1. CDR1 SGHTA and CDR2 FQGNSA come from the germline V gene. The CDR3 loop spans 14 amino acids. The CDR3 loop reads CASSSGQGDQPQHF. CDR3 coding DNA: TGTGCCAGCAGCTCGGGACAGGGGGATCAGCCCCAGCATTTT.

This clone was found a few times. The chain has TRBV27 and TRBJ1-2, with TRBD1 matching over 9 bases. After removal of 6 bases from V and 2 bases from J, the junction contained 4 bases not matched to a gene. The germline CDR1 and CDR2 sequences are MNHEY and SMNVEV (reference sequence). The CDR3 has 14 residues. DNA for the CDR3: TGTGCCAGCAGGAGACAGGGGGTGAACTATGGCTACACCTTC. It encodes CASRRQGVNYGYTF.

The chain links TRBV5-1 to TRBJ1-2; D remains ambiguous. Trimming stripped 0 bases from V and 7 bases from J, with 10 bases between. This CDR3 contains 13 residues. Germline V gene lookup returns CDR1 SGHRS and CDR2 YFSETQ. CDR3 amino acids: CASSLAEGSGYTF. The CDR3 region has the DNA TGCGCCAGCAGCTTGGCCGAGGGAAGTGGCTACACCTTC.

CDR3 residues: CASRAAIYNEQFF. The CDR3 DNA is TGTGCCAGTAGGGCAGCGATCTACAATGAGCAGTTCTTC. J is TRBJ2-1 and V is TRBV19, with no clear D. Germline V CDR1 and CDR2: LNHDA, SQIVND (reference sequence). CDR3 size: 13 residues. Trimming took off 6 bases at V and 3 bases at J, with 9 bases between the two ends.

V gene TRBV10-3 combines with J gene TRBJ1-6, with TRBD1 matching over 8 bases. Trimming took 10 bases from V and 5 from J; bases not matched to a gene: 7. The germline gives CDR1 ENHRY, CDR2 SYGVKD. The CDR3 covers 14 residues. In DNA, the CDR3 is TGTGCCAGTTGCAGGGGGCTGGATAATTCACCCCTCCACTTT. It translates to CASCRGLDNSPLHF.

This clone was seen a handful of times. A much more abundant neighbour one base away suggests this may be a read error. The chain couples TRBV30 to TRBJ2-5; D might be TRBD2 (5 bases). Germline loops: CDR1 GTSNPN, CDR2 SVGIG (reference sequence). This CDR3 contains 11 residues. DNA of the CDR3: TGTGCCGGGAGCCGCCTCGAGACCCAGTACTTC. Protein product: CAGSRLETQYF. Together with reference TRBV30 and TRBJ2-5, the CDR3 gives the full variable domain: SQTIHQWPATLVQPVGSPLSLECTVEGTSNPNLYWYRQAAGRGLQLLFYSVGIGQISSEVPQNLSASRPQDRQFILSSKKLLLSDSGFYLCAGSRLETQYFGPGTRLLVL.

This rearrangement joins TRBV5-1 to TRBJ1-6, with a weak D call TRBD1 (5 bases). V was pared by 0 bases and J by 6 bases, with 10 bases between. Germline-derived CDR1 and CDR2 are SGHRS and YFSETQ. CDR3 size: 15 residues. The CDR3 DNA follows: TGCGCCAGCAGCTTGGAGGGACGTCCTAATTCACCCCTCCACTTT. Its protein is CASSLEGRPNSPLHF.

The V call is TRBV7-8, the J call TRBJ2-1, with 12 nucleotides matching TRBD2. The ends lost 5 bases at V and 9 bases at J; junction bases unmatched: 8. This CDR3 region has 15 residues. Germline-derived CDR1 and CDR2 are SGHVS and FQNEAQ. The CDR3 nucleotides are TGTGCCAGCAGCCGTCCTAGCGGGGGGGCGATTGAGCAGTTCTTC. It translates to CASSRPSGGAIEQFF. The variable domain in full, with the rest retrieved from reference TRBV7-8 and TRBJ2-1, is GAGVSQSPRYKVAKRGQDVALRCDPISGHVSLFWYQQALGQGPEFLTYFQNEAQLDKSGLPSDRFFAERPEGSVSTLKIQRTQQEDSAVYLCASSRPSGGAIEQFFGPGTRLTVL.

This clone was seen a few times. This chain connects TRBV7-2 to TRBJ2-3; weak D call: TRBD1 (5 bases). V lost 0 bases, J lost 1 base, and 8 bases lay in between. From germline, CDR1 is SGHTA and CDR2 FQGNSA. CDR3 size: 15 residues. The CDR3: CASSLAKTGTDTQYF. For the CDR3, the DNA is TGTGCCAGCAGCTTAGCCAAGACAGGCACAGATACGCAGTATTTT.

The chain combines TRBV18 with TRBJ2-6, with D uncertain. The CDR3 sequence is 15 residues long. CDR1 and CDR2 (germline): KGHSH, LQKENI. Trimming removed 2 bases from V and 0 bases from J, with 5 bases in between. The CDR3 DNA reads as TGTGCCAGCTCACCAGAGATCTCTGGGGCCAACGTCCTGACTTTC. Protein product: CASSPEISGANVLTF. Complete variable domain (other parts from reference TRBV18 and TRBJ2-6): NAGVMQNPRHLVRRRGQEARLRCSPMKGHSHVYWYRQLPEEGLKFMVYLQKENIIDESGMPKERFSAEFPKEGPSILRIQQVVRGDSAAYFCASSPEISGANVLTFGAGSRLTVL.

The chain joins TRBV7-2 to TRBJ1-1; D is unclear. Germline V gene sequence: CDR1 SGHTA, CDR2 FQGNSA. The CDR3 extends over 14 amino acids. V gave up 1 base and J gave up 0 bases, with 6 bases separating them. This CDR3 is CASSLGGMNTEAFF. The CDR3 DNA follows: TGTGCCAGCAGCTTAGGAGGGATGAACACTGAAGCTTTCTTT.

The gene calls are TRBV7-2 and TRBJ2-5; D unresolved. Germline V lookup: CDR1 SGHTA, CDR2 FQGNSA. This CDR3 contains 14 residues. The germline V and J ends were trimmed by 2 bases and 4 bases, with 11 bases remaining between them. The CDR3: CASSLRPVGETQYF. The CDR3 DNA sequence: TGTGCCAGCAGCTTACGGCCAGTTGGAGAGACCCAGTACTTC.

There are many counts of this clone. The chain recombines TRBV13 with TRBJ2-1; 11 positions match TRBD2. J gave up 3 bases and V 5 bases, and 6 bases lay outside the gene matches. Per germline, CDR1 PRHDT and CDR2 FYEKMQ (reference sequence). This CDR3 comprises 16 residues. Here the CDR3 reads CASSPVAGGHYNEQFF. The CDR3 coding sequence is TGTGCCAGCAGCCCCGTAGCGGGGGGGCACTACAATGAGCAGTTCTTC.